A single sample is the source of the 3 T cell receptor beta chains below, sequenced in a study of siplizumab effects on memory and regulatory T cells. Sequenced by immunoSEQ multiplex PCR; TCRdb stores in-frame clones only, minus some. Found here are about 87,000 clones, approximately 95% of them singletons; the top ten hold roughly 0.3%. The material sequenced was non-Treg CD4+ T cells sorted from blood. The receptors stem from a human donor in good health.

This sequence joins TRBV6-5 and TRBJ1-2; D is perhaps TRBD1 (5 bases). In germline, CDR1 is MNHEY, CDR2 SVGAGI. The CDR3 contains 15 residues. V gave up 5 bases and J gave up 4 bases, with 17 bases separating them. The CDR3 spells CASSRRQGPTYGYTF. CDR3 sequence (DNA): TGTGCCAGCAGTCGCCGTCAGGGACCCACCTATGGCTACACCTTC.

Only one count was recorded for this clone. CDR3 in DNA: TGTGCCAGCAGCCTAGGGGACCGGGCGACCCAAGAGACCCAGTACTTC. This translates into CASSLGDRATQETQYF. The chain combines TRBV11-3 with TRBJ2-5; D is possibly TRBD1 or TRBD2 (5 bases each). The V end was cut by 5 bases, the J end by 1 base, with 17 bases between. The CDR3 loop spans 16 amino acids. Germline CDR1 SGHNT, CDR2 YENEEA.

The chain couples TRBV4-2 to TRBJ1-3; D is perhaps TRBD1 (5 bases). V was shortened by 4 bases and J by 8 bases, with 21 bases between the two germline ends. The CDR3 runs to 16 residues. Germline CDR1 and CDR2: LGHNA and YNFKEQ. In DNA, the CDR3 is TGTGCCAGCAGCCGAGGGGCCGCCGGGGCGGAGTACACCATATATTTT. This encodes CASSRGAAGAEYTIYF.